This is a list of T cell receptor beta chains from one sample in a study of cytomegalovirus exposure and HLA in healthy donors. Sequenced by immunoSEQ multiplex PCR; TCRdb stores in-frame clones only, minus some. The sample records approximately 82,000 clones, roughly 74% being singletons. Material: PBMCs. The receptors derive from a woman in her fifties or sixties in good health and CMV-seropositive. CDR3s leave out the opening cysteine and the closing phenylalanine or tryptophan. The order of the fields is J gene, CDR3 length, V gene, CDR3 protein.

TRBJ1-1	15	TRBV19	ASSIARTGDMNTEAF
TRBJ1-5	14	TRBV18	ASSPGQGAINQPQH
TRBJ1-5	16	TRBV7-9	ASSLGWGGQGDNQPQH
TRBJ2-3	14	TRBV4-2	ASSQGESSNADTQY
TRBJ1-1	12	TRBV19	ASSAQGMATEAF
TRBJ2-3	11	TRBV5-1	ASSRDFTDTQY
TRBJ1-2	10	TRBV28	ASSLVAYGYT
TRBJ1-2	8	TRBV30	AWIHTYST
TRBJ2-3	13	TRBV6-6	ASRGLAERTDTQY
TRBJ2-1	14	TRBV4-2	ASSHRTGNSYNEQF
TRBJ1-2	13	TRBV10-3	AIKKHREKDYGYT
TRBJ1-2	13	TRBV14	ASSQRRAFFYGYT
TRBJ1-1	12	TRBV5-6	ASSRTGVGAEAF
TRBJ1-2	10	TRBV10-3	AISESGQSYT
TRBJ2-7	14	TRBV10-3	AIMNTASAGGGEQY
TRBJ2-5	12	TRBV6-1	ASSARTGWETQY
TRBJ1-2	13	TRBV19	ASSTGQGTTYGYT
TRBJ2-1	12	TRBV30	AWSSKRGYNEQF
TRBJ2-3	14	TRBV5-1	ASSRKAGASTDTQY
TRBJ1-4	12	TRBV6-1	ASGGAERAYGLF
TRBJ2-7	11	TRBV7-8	ASSFPGNYEQY
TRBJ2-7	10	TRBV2	ASRQGSYEQY
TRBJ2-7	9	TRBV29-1	SVLGTGEQY
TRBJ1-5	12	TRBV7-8	ASKIQGLNQPQH
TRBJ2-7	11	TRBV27	ASSYQASHEQY
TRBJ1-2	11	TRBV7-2	ASSLDRDRGYT
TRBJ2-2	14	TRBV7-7	ASSSVTGRDTGELF
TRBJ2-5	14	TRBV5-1	ASSPLGSGGRETQY
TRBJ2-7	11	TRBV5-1	ASSFSGGSEQY
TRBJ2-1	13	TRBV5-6	ASSAAGQGGNEQF
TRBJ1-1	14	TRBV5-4	ASSLQTGGSGTEAF
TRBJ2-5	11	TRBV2	ASSEGTGETQY
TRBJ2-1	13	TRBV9	ASTENSGSNNEQF